This TCR beta chain derives from a study of read filtering for tumor transcriptome and immune sequencing. For the study at large: IR-seq gave about 3.5 to 10.27 million TCR reads per sample; RNA-seq gave 85 to 1273.

There are a few counts of this clonotype. Antigen: not known. This library used 300 to 450 ng RNA and molecular barcoded adaptors spanning alpha/delta and beta/gamma chains. TCRdb passed the reads through MiXCR, listing each CDR3 protein once. The sample carries some 130,000 distinct CDR3 sequences, over 10% recorded once. Germline V gene lookup returns CDR1 SQVTM and CDR2 ANQGSEA. The CDR3 length is 10 residues. Between the trimmed V and J ends, which lost 6 bases and 11 bases, there was a span of 13 bases. Every patient had bone marrow sampled while the disease was active. The study's findings and limits: Around 85% of IR-seq clonotypes had one read, totaling around 3.5% of reads; RNA-seq: about 69% and 49%.

This TCR was recovered from a donor at least 40 years old with multiple myeloma. This rearrangement joins TRBV29-1 to TRBJ1-1; no definite D call. Material: a population of CD138-negative cells sorted from bone marrow. CDR3 loop: CSVPGMRAFF. The DNA of the CDR3 is TGCAGCGTCCCCGGGATGCGGGCTTTCTTT.